Here is one T cell receptor (beta chain) with its context. These data are taken from a study of human CD8 memory T cell subsets. It was negative magnetic separation that enriched the total CD8+ T cells. RNA originated from duplicate vials containing approximately 150,000 sorted CD8+ T cells per subset. The CDR3 totals 15 residues. Germline V gene sequence: CDR1 MRHNA, CDR2 SNTAGT. UMI-labeled 5' RACE produced the TCR beta libraries. TCRdb reprocessed the 5' RACE reads and stores each CDR3 protein as one record, lacking DNA. The ten most abundant clones cover roughly 32% of a sample with roughly 4,200 distinct CDR3 sequences.

The sequencing sample was made of CD8+ effector memory T cells (TEM) sorted from PBMCs. The subset is: effector memory CD8 T cells, CCR7- CD45RO+ CD95+. This receptor was identified in a human donor in good health. This rearrangement joins TRBV6-4 to TRBJ2-1; TCRdb lists TRBD1, though no DNA is available to test this call. The CDR3 protein is CASSDSTGGYNEQFF.